Below, 9 T cell receptor beta chains from the same sample are listed, as sequenced in a study of CD8+ T cells in alopecia areata. Isolated RNA was reverse transcribed into cDNA used as the sequencing template. Clones were sequenced by immunoSEQ multiplex PCR, and TCRdb holds only the in-frame ones, with some missing. The sample yields roughly 260,000 clones, without any singletons. The authors sorted pooled cutaneous lymph node cells using CD4, CD8alpha, NKG2D, NKG2ACE and other markers. The specimen sequenced was CD4+ T cells sorted from a lymph node. These receptors came from a C3H/HeJ mouse with alopecia areata. MHC haplotype of the strain: H2-k.

As concerns this clone: Here the gene names and germline are mouse. The DNA ends 4 residues before the CDR3 does, and the rest of the CDR3 is filled in from the germline J gene. The chain carries TRBV19 and TRBJ2-2; 9 bases fit TRBD2. The CDR3 consists of 16 residues. With 5 bases clipped from V and 1 base from J, the junction kept 6 bases outside the gene matches. Per germline, CDR1 FNHDT and CDR2 SITEND (reference sequence). CDR3 sequence reads: CASSPRTGVNTGQLYF. The DNA read from the CDR3 is TGTGCCAGCAGCCCTAGGACTGGGGTAAACACCGGG.

Concerning this clone itself: Genes and germline come from the mouse. The read ends 4 residues before the CDR3 terminus; that terminus is restored from the germline J gene. The V call is TRBV13-3, the J call TRBJ2-7, with D perhaps matching TRBD1 (6 bases). CDR3 length: 15 residues. From germline, CDR1 is NNHDY and CDR2 SYVADS. V was shortened by 2 bases and J by 0 bases, with 12 bases between the two germline ends. The DNA read from the CDR3 is TGTGCCAGCAGTGAGCCAACAGGGCTCTCCTAT. It is translated as CASSEPTGLSY. The CDR3 in full is CASSEPTGLSYEQYF.

This clone has more than one count but fewer than ten. Gene names follow the mouse nomenclature. The read stops 4 residues short of the end of the CDR3; the missing end is completed from the germline J gene. This chain connects TRBV13-1 to TRBJ2-4; 10 nucleotides agree with TRBD2. CDR1 NSHNY and CDR2 SYGAGN come from the germline V gene. The CDR3 is made up of 16 amino acids. The CDR3 DNA, read in part, is TGTGCCAGCAGTGATGGGGGGGGACTGGGGAGAAAC. It translates to CASSDGGGLGRN. The whole CDR3 reads CASSDGGGLGRNTLYF.

This clone was counted between two and nine times. Gene and germline names: mouse. From the germline J gene comes the end of the CDR3, since the read stops 4 residues before it. V gene TRBV1 combines with J gene TRBJ2-2; tentative D call: TRBD1 (6 bases). Trimming pared 6 bases from V and 0 bases from J, leaving 8 bases between. Per germline, CDR1 NSQYPW and CDR2 LRSPGD (reference sequence). CDR3 size: 14 residues. CDR3 sequence reads: CTCRDSANTGQLYF. The DNA read from the CDR3 is TGCACCTGCAGGGACAGCGCAAACACCGGG.

Comments on this clone: Here the gene names and germline are mouse. Read sequence stops 4 residues before the CDR3 end, and the germline J gene provides the missing end. This chain connects TRBV14 to TRBJ2-7; 7 nucleotides line up with TRBD1. The CDR3 has 13 amino acids. J lost 2 bases, V lost 5 bases, and 4 bases had no gene match. In germline, CDR1 is SGHDT, CDR2 FRDEAV. The CDR3 DNA, read in part, is TGTGCCAGCAGCCTTGGGACAGCCTAT. Its protein is CASSLGTAY. The complete CDR3 sequence is CASSLGTAYEQYF.

About this clone: Gene labels here are mouse ones. The CDR3 end lies 4 residues beyond the end of the read and is filled in from the germline J gene. V and J are TRBV5 and TRBJ2-2, with TRBD2 identical over 7 bases. This CDR3 region has 15 residues. Unmatched junction bases numbered 1, after V lost 3 bases and J lost 0 bases. Germline CDR1 and CDR2: LGHNA and YNLKQL (reference sequence). CDR3 bases read: TGTGCCAGCAGCCAGACTGGGACAAACACCGGG. This translates into CASSQTGTNTG. The entire CDR3 protein reads CASSQTGTNTGQLYF.

This clone was seen more than once but under ten times. Mouse gene names and germline throughout. CDR3 bases read: TGTGCCAGCAGTTTGGGGACAGTAGAC. It codes for CASSLGTVD. The whole CDR3 sequence is CASSLGTVDTQYF. The V call is TRBV14, the J call TRBJ2-5; 7 nucleotides line up with TRBD1. The CDR3 end falls 4 residues outside the read, so it is completed with the germline J gene. The CDR3 sequence is 13 residues long. Germline CDR1 and CDR2: SGHDT and FRDEAV.

In regard to this clone: Gene names are the mouse ones. The read is 4 residues too short to cover the CDR3 end, so that end is filled in from the germline J gene. The rearrangement links TRBV5 to TRBJ2-7; 8 bases match TRBD2. V was pared by 0 bases and J by 2 bases, with 3 bases of the junction left unmatched. The CDR3 has 15 amino acids. Germline CDR1 reads LGHNA; CDR2 reads YNLKQL (reference sequence). The CDR3 here is CASSQENGGAYEQYF. The CDR3 DNA, read in part, is TGTGCCAGCAGCCAAGAGAATGGGGGGGCCTAT.

This clone was picked up many times. All gene names here are mouse names. Sequencing ends 4 residues short of the CDR3 end; the germline J gene provides the rest. The rearrangement joins TRBV19 to TRBJ2-2; 11 nucleotides align to TRBD2. V shed 5 bases and J 2 bases; nucleotides not matched to a gene: 2. Germline V lookup: CDR1 FNHDT, CDR2 SITEND (reference sequence). The CDR3 contains 15 residues. CDR3 sequence: CASRLGGRNTGQLYF. The CDR3 DNA, read in part, is TGTGCCAGCAGACTGGGGGGGCGCAACACCGGG.